These 29 T cell receptor beta chains originate from one sample sequenced in a study of cytomegalovirus exposure and HLA in healthy donors (dated 2017 in TCRdb). The method behind the library was the immunoSEQ multiplex PCR assay. For the multiplex PCR, a mixture combining 60 forward primers for TCR Vbeta segments and 13 reverse primers for TCR Jbeta segments was used. TCRdb limited this immuneACCESS table to in-frame rearrangements with V and J called. A share of clones is missing; checked studies link under half to unresolved V genes, and the rest is unexplained. A total of hundreds of thousands of clones appear in this sample, about 85% of them only once. The ten biggest clones cover 0.2% to 0.25% of the sample. Sequenced material: PBMCs. The receptors were gathered from a girl aged 2 to 9 in good health and CMV-seronegative.

This chain connects TRBV29-1 to TRBJ2-7; 8 bases align to TRBD1. The germline CDR1 and CDR2 sequences are SQVTM and ANQGSEA. CDR3 length: 13 amino acids. The V segment lost 5 bases and the J segment 4 bases; nucleotides outside the gene matches: 7. DNA for the CDR3: TGCAGCGTTATGACAGGGGATTGGTACGAGCAGTACTTC. This sequence encodes CSVMTGDWYEQYF.

The chain carries TRBV23-1 and TRBJ2-2; D is ambiguous. TRBV23-1 is an ORF, with its function uncertain. The V gene lost 0 bases and the J gene lost 4 bases, with 12 bases spanning the gap. The CDR3 runs to 16 residues. The CDR3 DNA follows: TGCGCCAGCAGTCAATCAGGAACAGCCCTCACCGGGGAGCTGTTTTTT. Translation gives CASSQSGTALTGELFF.

V and J are TRBV6-5 and TRBJ1-2, with 8 bases fitting TRBD1. The CDR3 is 14 residues long. Per the germline V gene, CDR1 is MNHEY and CDR2 is SVGAGI. V shed 8 bases, J shed 4 bases, and the junction held 9 bases outside the gene matches. This CDR3 reads CASFDRGLGYGYTF. In DNA form, the CDR3 reads TGTGCCAGCTTTGACAGGGGACTTGGCTATGGCTACACCTTC.

The chain carries TRBV5-5 and TRBJ1-1; 7 bases match TRBD1. The CDR3 sequence is 16 residues long. Per germline, CDR1 SGHKS and CDR2 YYEKEE (reference sequence). With V trimmed by 4 bases and J by 0 bases, 9 bases remained unmatched. The CDR3 region is CASSTNRGGMNTEAFF. CDR3 nucleotides: TGTGCCAGCAGCACGAACAGGGGCGGGATGAACACTGAAGCTTTCTTT.

This chain's CDR3 is CASRRTGNSPLHF. DNA of the CDR3: TGTGCCAGCAGAAGGACAGGGAATTCACCCCTCCACTTT. V and J are TRBV5-8 and TRBJ1-6, with 8 bases fitting TRBD1. This CDR3 contains 13 residues. Trimming cost V 5 bases and J 7 bases; bases outside gene matches: 2. CDR1 is SGHTS and CDR2 is YDEGEE in the germline V gene.

The chain carries TRBV27 and TRBJ1-2; 7 nucleotides agree with TRBD1. V gave up 3 bases and J gave up 5 bases; unmatched junction bases: 12. This CDR3 is built from 16 residues. Germline-derived CDR1 and CDR2 are MNHEY and SMNVEV (reference sequence). CDR3 in amino acids: CASSFVPGQSRYGYTF. Here the CDR3 DNA reads TGTGCCAGCAGTTTCGTCCCGGGACAGTCTCGATATGGCTACACCTTC.

This clone was seen a single time. The chain recombines TRBV9 with TRBJ2-3, with 10 nucleotides matching TRBD2. Germline V gene data show CDR1 as SGDLS and CDR2 as YYNGEE. The CDR3 covers 17 residues. V gave up 3 bases and J gave up 2 bases; unmatched junction bases: 9. CDR3 residues: CASSAGSGGLTTDTQYF. Written as DNA, the CDR3 is TGTGCCAGCAGCGCTGGTAGCGGGGGGCTCACCACAGATACGCAGTATTTT.

The chain joins TRBV5-1 to TRBJ2-5; 7 positions agree with TRBD1. Trimming cost V 7 bases and J 4 bases; bases outside gene matches: 10. CDR3 length equals 14 residues. Germline V gene data show CDR1 as SGHRS and CDR2 as YFSETQ. CDR3 nucleotide sequence: TGCGCCAGCCGATCAGGGGGTTTTAGAGAGACCCAGTACTTC. Its protein is CASRSGGFRETQYF.

V gene TRBV23-1 combines with J gene TRBJ2-5, with TRBD1 matching 7 bases. TRBV23-1 is flagged as an ORF with uncertain function. Losses at the gene ends were 3 bases for V and 3 bases for J; bases not matched to a gene: 1. This CDR3 is 13 amino acids long. CDR3 bases: TGCGCCAGCAGTCAGACAGGGAAAGAGACCCAGTACTTC. The encoded protein is CASSQTGKETQYF.

V usage is TRBV27 and J usage is TRBJ2-2; no firm D call. The germline gives CDR1 MNHEY, CDR2 SMNVEV (reference sequence). The CDR3 runs to 14 residues. The V end lost 2 bases, the J end lost 3 bases, and 7 bases lay between the germline ends. CDR3 protein: CASSLLRYTGELFF. The CDR3 DNA follows: TGTGCCAGCAGTTTACTACGGTACACCGGGGAGCTGTTTTTT.

The J gene is TRBJ2-7, the V gene TRBV5-1; 9 positions agree with TRBD1. The ends lost 4 bases at V and 7 bases at J; junction bases unmatched: 6. The CDR3 length is 13 residues. The V gene's germline CDR1 is SGHRS and CDR2 YFSETQ. Written as DNA, the CDR3 is TGCGCCAGCAGCCCCGGGACAGGGTGGGAGCAGTACTTC. Amino acids: CASSPGTGWEQYF.

The CDR3 is CASSLTGGPTEAFF. The CDR3, as DNA: TGTGCCAGCAGCTTGACAGGGGGCCCCACTGAAGCTTTCTTT. The chain recombines TRBV7-9 with TRBJ1-1; TRBD1 matches at 10 bases. Germline CDR1 is SEHNR and CDR2 is FQNEAQ (reference sequence). CDR3 length equals 14 residues. The V segment lost 3 bases and the J segment 4 bases; nucleotides outside the gene matches: 2.

The CDR3 nucleotides read TGTGCCAGCAGAGAGGGCAGGGGGATAGATGAGCAGTTCTTC. Protein product: CASREGRGIDEQFF. V is TRBV2 and J is TRBJ2-1, with 7 positions matching TRBD1. The CDR3 length is 14 residues. The V segment lost 6 bases and the J segment 8 bases; nucleotides outside the gene matches: 10. Looked up from germline, CDR1 is SNHLY and CDR2 is FYNNEI.

This clone came up a few times. This chain joins TRBV7-6 and TRBJ2-2; tentatively, D is TRBD1 (5 bases). CDR1 and CDR2 from the germline V gene are SGHVS and FNYEAQ. V was pared by 6 bases and J by 1 base, with 12 bases between. The CDR3 length is 15 residues. The CDR3 nucleotides are TGTGCCAGCAGTTTGGCTACAGGGAACACCGGGGAGCTGTTTTTT. Its translation: CASSLATGNTGELFF.

For this clone: Distinct nucleotide sequences in the sample also encode this CDR3. V and J are TRBV6-1 and TRBJ2-5; weak D call: TRBD2 (6 bases). Germline assignment: CDR1 MNHNS and CDR2 SASEGT. The CDR3 consists of 13 residues. Trimming shortened V by 3 bases and J by 5 bases, and 10 bases separated the two germline ends. The CDR3 loop reads CASSEGGRETQYF. In DNA form, the CDR3 reads TGTGCCAGCAGTGAGGGGGGTAGGGAGACCCAGTACTTC.

Worth noting for this clone: At the DNA level, this CDR3 is encoded by other sequences in the same sample as well. CDR3 protein: CAWSSGQGNQPQHF. The CDR3 DNA sequence: TGTGCCTGGAGTTCAGGGCAGGGGAATCAGCCCCAGCATTTT. The chain combines TRBV30 with TRBJ1-5, with a weak D call TRBD1 (6 bases). Per the germline V gene, CDR1 is GTSNPN and CDR2 is SVGIG (reference sequence). The V gene lost 2 bases and the J gene lost 4 bases, with 12 bases spanning the gap. The CDR3 runs 14 residues.

The chain carries TRBV6-5 and TRBJ1-1; TRBD1 aligns across 7 bases. Germline CDR1 MNHEY, CDR2 SVGAGI. CDR3 length equals 13 residues. The J segment lost 2 bases and the V segment lost 6 bases, leaving 3 bases of the junction unmatched. The CDR3 nucleotides are TGTGCCAGCAGCAGGGGGGATAACACTGAAGCTTTCTTT. This gives the protein CASSRGDNTEAFF.

The CDR3 sequence is CASSYRDTIYF. CDR3 coding DNA: TGTGCCAGCAGTTACCGGGACACCATATATTTT. The chain recombines TRBV6-5 with TRBJ1-3; no clear D gene. Trimming stripped 2 bases from V and 8 bases from J, with 4 bases between. The germline V gene encodes CDR1 MNHEY and CDR2 SVGAGI. The CDR3 loop spans 11 amino acids.

The chain combines TRBV21-1 with TRBJ2-7; the tabulated D call, TRBD2, remains unverified against the DNA. TRBV21-1 is marked as a pseudogene. CDR3 length equals 13 residues. The CDR3 nucleotides read TGTGCCAGTCCCCCCGGGGTCCCCTACGAGCAGTACTTC. It is translated as CASPPGVPYEQYF.

This clone was seen only once. CDR3 nucleotides: TGTGCCAGCAGCTTCCTGGACAGGGAAGGCACAGATACGCAGTATTTT. Amino acid sequence: CASSFLDREGTDTQYF. The rearrangement links TRBV28 to TRBJ2-3; 8 bases match TRBD1. Germline CDR1 reads MDHEN; CDR2 reads SYDVKM. V lost 6 bases to trimming and J lost 1 base; unmatched junction nucleotides: 9. This CDR3 is 16 amino acids long.

This sequence joins TRBV5-4 and TRBJ2-7; tentative D call: TRBD1 (5 bases). CDR3 length equals 13 residues. Germline V gives CDR1 SGHNT, CDR2 YYREEE (reference sequence). V dropped 2 bases and J dropped 7 bases, with 13 bases sitting between them. Here the CDR3 reads CASSFSRQSEQYF. The CDR3 coding sequence is TGTGCCAGCAGCTTTTCCCGACAGTCAGAGCAGTACTTC.

The chain has TRBV7-9 and TRBJ2-5; the match to TRBD2 covers 7 bases. The CDR3 totals 17 residues. The ends lost 0 bases at V and 7 bases at J; junction bases unmatched: 14. Germline V gene lookup returns CDR1 SEHNR and CDR2 FQNEAQ (reference sequence). The CDR3 region has the DNA TGTGCCAGCAGCTTAGCACGAACTAGGGAGGGACGGGGGACCCAGTACTTC. Amino acids: CASSLARTREGRGTQYF.

This clone occurred a few times. The V call is TRBV19, the J call TRBJ1-5; TRBD1 is a possible D gene (6 bases). The CDR3 has 16 amino acids. V was pared by 5 bases and J by 4 bases, with 18 bases between. Germline assignment: CDR1 LNHDA and CDR2 SQIVND (reference sequence). This chain's CDR3 is CASSHADSSRNQPQHF. The CDR3 DNA sequence: TGTGCCAGTAGTCATGCGGACAGCTCCCGGAATCAGCCCCAGCATTTT.

DNA of the CDR3: TGTGCCTGGGTCAAGGTCAGGAATGTGAACACTGAAGCTTTCTTT. Translating it yields CAWVKVRNVNTEAFF. The rearrangement links TRBV30 to TRBJ1-1; D unresolved. Germline loops: CDR1 GTSNPN, CDR2 SVGIG (reference sequence). There are 15 residues in the CDR3. The V end was cut by 5 bases, the J end by 0 bases, with 16 bases between.

The V gene is TRBV5-8, the J gene TRBJ2-7; 9 positions match TRBD2. The CDR3 loop spans 14 amino acids. With V trimmed by 4 bases and J by 2 bases, 4 bases remained unmatched. Per germline, CDR1 SGHTS and CDR2 YDEGEE. CDR3 protein: CASSLSGRTYEQYF. Written as DNA, the CDR3 is TGTGCCAGCAGCCTTAGCGGGAGAACCTACGAGCAGTACTTC. Variable domain in full (rest from reference TRBV5-8 and TRBJ2-7): EAGVTQSPTHLIKTRGQQATLRCSPISGHTSVYWYQQALGLGLQFLLWYDEGEERNRGNFPPRFSGRQFPNYSSELNVNALELEDSALYLCASSLSGRTYEQYFGPGTRLTVT.

The chain combines TRBV7-9 with TRBJ2-1; 12 bases agree with TRBD1. With 4 bases clipped from V and 5 bases from J, the junction kept 6 bases outside the gene matches. Germline-derived CDR1 and CDR2 are SEHNR and FQNEAQ (reference sequence). The CDR3 covers 16 residues. The CDR3 DNA is TGTGCCAGCAGCTGGGACAGGGGGCCGGCAAACAATGAGCAGTTCTTC. Amino acids: CASSWDRGPANNEQFF.

The CDR3 sequence: CASSPPRRGNTDTQYF. Here the CDR3 DNA reads TGTGCCAGCTCACCACCCAGGAGGGGAAACACAGATACGCAGTATTTT. The chain joins TRBV18 to TRBJ2-3; D may be TRBD2 (6 bases). Germline CDR1 is KGHSH and CDR2 is LQKENI. The CDR3 totals 16 residues. Between the trimmed V and J ends, which lost 0 bases and 2 bases, there was a span of 12 bases.

The rearrangement links TRBV7-9 to TRBJ1-2; a weak D match, TRBD1 (6 bases). The CDR3 loop spans 14 amino acids. Germline CDR1 SEHNR, CDR2 FQNEAQ (reference sequence). The V end was cut by 3 bases, the J end by 1 base, with 9 bases between. CDR3 sequence reads: CASSLSGDNYGYTF. The CDR3 nucleotides read TGTGCCAGCAGCTTGTCAGGGGATAACTATGGCTACACCTTC.

This rearrangement joins TRBV18 to TRBJ2-4; TRBD2 is a possible D gene (5 bases). This CDR3 comprises 16 residues. The germline V gene has CDR1 KGHSH and CDR2 LQKENI. Trimming removed 2 bases from V and 3 bases from J, with 14 bases in between. The CDR3 is CASSPSRGWSKNIQYF. The CDR3 DNA is TGTGCCAGCTCACCAAGTCGGGGATGGAGCAAAAACATTCAGTACTTC. The full variable domain, with the rest looked up from reference TRBV18 and TRBJ2-4, is NAGVMQNPRHLVRRRGQEARLRCSPMKGHSHVYWYRQLPEEGLKFMVYLQKENIIDESGMPKERFSAEFPKEGPSILRIQQVVRGDSAAYFCASSPSRGWSKNIQYFGAGTRLSVL.